Listed here are 32 T cell receptor beta chains from one sample, sequenced in a study of cytomegalovirus exposure and HLA in healthy donors. Primers included in the PCR were 60 Vbeta and 13 Jbeta primers. The method was immunoSEQ multiplex PCR; TCRdb's version includes in-frame clones alone and lacks a portion of them. This sample has around 97,000 clones, with around 10% found just once. Sequences were obtained from PBMCs. Source of these receptors: a man aged 45 to 65 in good health and CMV-seropositive.

This clone has only a few counts. The V call is TRBV5-1, the J call TRBJ1-4; TRBD1 agrees at 7 bases. This CDR3 is 15 amino acids long. Germline CDR1 reads SGHRS; CDR2 reads YFSETQ. V shed 5 bases, J shed 5 bases, and the junction held 9 bases outside the gene matches. The CDR3 loop reads CASRLTGTANEKLFF. CDR3 DNA sequence: TGCGCCAGCAGGTTAACCGGGACAGCAAATGAAAAACTGTTTTTT. Drawing the rest from reference TRBV5-1 and TRBJ1-4, the complete variable domain is KAGVTQTPRYLIKTRGQQVTLSCSPISGHRSVSWYQQTPGQGLQFLFEYFSETQRNKGNFPGRFSGRQFSNSRSEMNVSTLELGDSALYLCASRLTGTANEKLFFGSGTQLSVL.

In its sample, this clone was seen a few times. This rearrangement joins TRBV19 to TRBJ1-5; 10 bases are shared with TRBD1. The CDR3 loop spans 15 amino acids. Germline V gene lookup returns CDR1 LNHDA and CDR2 SQIVND (reference sequence). The V gene end was trimmed by 8 bases and the J gene end by 2 bases; junction bases not matched to a gene: 6. CDR3: CASLSGTGGNQPQHF. Written as DNA, the CDR3 is TGTGCCAGTCTATCCGGGACAGGGGGCAATCAGCCCCAGCATTTT.

This clone came up a few times. This sample also contains other DNA sequences that code for the same CDR3. The chain employs TRBV7-8 and TRBJ2-5, with unresolved D. V lost 3 bases to trimming and J lost 2 bases, with 4 bases between them. The CDR3 runs to 12 residues. The germline V gene encodes CDR1 SGHVS and CDR2 FQNEAQ. The CDR3 is CASSFLQETQYF. The CDR3 nucleotides are TGTGCCAGCAGCTTTCTACAAGAGACCCAGTACTTC.

The chain carries TRBV6-5 and TRBJ1-2; TRBD1 might be the D (5 bases). The CDR3 loop spans 12 amino acids. Between the trimmed V and J ends, which lost 6 bases and 5 bases, there was a span of 10 bases. Germline loops: CDR1 MNHEY, CDR2 SVGAGI. The CDR3 nucleotides read TGTGCCAGCAGCCCAGGGTCTTATGGCTACACCTTC. Protein: CASSPGSYGYTF.

This clone has a handful of counts. The chain couples TRBV5-1 to TRBJ2-2; 7 positions match TRBD1. Germline trimming cut 7 bases from V and 0 bases from J; bases unmatched to any gene: 3. The CDR3 length is 14 residues. The germline V gene has CDR1 SGHRS and CDR2 YFSETQ. CDR3 loop: CASQQGTNTGELFF. CDR3 sequence (DNA): TGCGCCAGCCAACAGGGGACGAACACCGGGGAGCTGTTTTTT.

This clone showed up just a few times. This sequence joins TRBV6-5 and TRBJ2-5, with 7 bases that match TRBD2. The CDR3 extends over 13 amino acids. Germline CDR1 is MNHEY and CDR2 is SVGAGI. The V segment lost 8 bases and the J segment 7 bases; nucleotides outside the gene matches: 10. Here the CDR3 DNA reads TGTGCCAGCCGACTAGCTGGATCAGGGACCCAGTACTTC. It codes for CASRLAGSGTQYF.

The rearrangement links TRBV5-6 to TRBJ2-2, with 14 bases that match TRBD2. This CDR3 comprises 18 residues. Germline loops: CDR1 SGHDT, CDR2 YYEEEE. The ends lost 0 bases at V and 5 bases at J; junction bases unmatched: 6. The CDR3 spells CASSLARLAGGVTGELFF. CDR3 sequence (DNA): TGTGCCAGCAGCTTGGCGCGACTAGCGGGAGGGGTAACCGGGGAGCTGTTTTTT.

A few counts support this clone. The chain uses TRBV10-1 and TRBJ2-3, with 7 bases lining up with TRBD2. The CDR3 covers 14 residues. In germline, CDR1 is WNHNN, CDR2 SYGVQD (reference sequence). V shed 4 bases and J 5 bases; nucleotides not matched to a gene: 6. In DNA form, the CDR3 reads TGCGCCAGCAGTGGGGCGGGAGTGGTAGATACGCAGTATTTT. This encodes CASSGAGVVDTQYF.

On this clone: The junction departs from germline at one end; a sequencing error may be responsible. The chain employs TRBV28 and TRBJ1-1, with 7 bases lining up with TRBD1. The CDR3 is made up of 15 amino acids. Germline V lookup: CDR1 MDHEN, CDR2 SYDVKM. The CDR3 DNA follows: TGTGCCAGCAGTGCCCCACAGACAGGGAACCCTGAAGCTTTCTTT. This gives the protein CASSAPQTGNPEAFF. Full variable domain (outside the CDR3, taken from reference TRBV28 and TRBJ1-1): DVKVTQSSRYLVKRTGEKVFLECVQDMDHENMFWYRQDPGLGLRLIYFSYDVKMKEKGDIPEGYSVSREKKERFSLILESASTNQTSMYLCASSAPQTGNPEAFFGQGTRLTVV.

The chain employs TRBV29-1 and TRBJ2-5, with 8 bases that match TRBD2. After removal of 7 bases from V and 5 bases from J, the junction contained 12 bases not matched to a gene. CDR3 length: 14 residues. CDR1 and CDR2 from the germline V gene are SQVTM and ANQGSEA. The CDR3 loop reads CSGGGTRSSETQYF. The DNA of the CDR3 is TGCAGCGGTGGAGGGACTAGATCTAGCGAGACCCAGTACTTC.

This clone was counted a few times. The CDR3 DNA reads TGTGCCAGCAGCGTAGAAGGTAGCGGGAGAGGTGAGCAGTTCTTC. The encoded protein is CASSVEGSGRGEQFF. This chain uses TRBV9 with TRBJ2-1; 9 positions match TRBD2. The germline V gene encodes CDR1 SGDLS and CDR2 YYNGEE. Unmatched junction bases numbered 7, after V lost 0 bases and J lost 9 bases. This CDR3 contains 15 residues.

This clone was observed a handful of times. This chain links TRBV9 with TRBJ2-1, with D possibly matching TRBD2 (6 bases). Trimming removed 0 bases from V and 2 bases from J, with 12 bases in between. Germline loops: CDR1 SGDLS, CDR2 YYNGEE. This CDR3 has 16 residues. The CDR3 DNA reads as TGTGCCAGCAGCGTAGAGGTCGGCGGGACCTACAATGAGCAGTTCTTC. Protein sequence: CASSVEVGGTYNEQFF. Supplemented by reference TRBV9 and TRBJ2-1, the full variable domain reads DSGVTQTPKHLITATGQRVTLRCSPRSGDLSVYWYQQSLDQGLQFLIQYYNGEERAKGNILERFSAQQFPDLHSELNLSSLELGDSALYFCASSVEVGGTYNEQFFGPGTRLTVL.

This chain uses TRBV28 with TRBJ1-6; D not resolved. CDR3 length: 14 amino acids. Trimming pared 9 bases from V and 1 base from J, leaving 10 bases between. Germline CDR1 and CDR2: MDHEN and SYDVKM. DNA for the CDR3: TGTGCCAGTGTGAGGAGTTCCTATAATTCACCCCTCCACTTT. The encoded protein is CASVRSSYNSPLHF.

This clone was observed a few times. The chain links TRBV27 to TRBJ1-1; D gene ambiguous. V lost 7 bases to trimming and J lost 0 bases, with 18 bases between them. This CDR3 spans 16 amino acids. CDR1 is MNHEY, CDR2 SMNVEV, per germline (reference sequence). CDR3 protein: CASISREGLMNTEAFF. CDR3 nucleotide sequence: TGTGCCAGCATCTCACGGGAGGGTTTGATGAACACTGAAGCTTTCTTT.

With respect to this clone: The identical CDR3 is also encoded by other nucleotide sequences in the sample. The rearrangement uses TRBV6-4 and TRBJ2-1; TRBD1 is a possible D gene (5 bases). CDR1 and CDR2 from the germline V gene are MRHNA and SNTAGT. Trimming removed 5 bases at V and 7 bases at J, with 12 bases between. The CDR3 has 13 amino acids. CDR3 protein: CASSRERGNEQFF. In nucleotides, the CDR3 is TGTGCCAGCAGTCGAGAAAGGGGTAATGAGCAGTTCTTC.

This sequence joins TRBV6-4 and TRBJ2-2; the match to TRBD1 covers 10 bases. V trimming: 6 bases; J trimming: 5 bases; junction bases outside the gene matches: 9. The CDR3 extends over 16 amino acids. Germline V gene sequence: CDR1 MRHNA, CDR2 SNTAGT. Written as DNA, the CDR3 is TGTGCCAGCAGCAGCTGGGACAGGGGACGGACCGGGGAGCTGTTTTTT. It codes for CASSSWDRGRTGELFF.

This clone was seen a handful of times. CDR3 sequence reads: CASSTGTGRETQYF. The CDR3 coding sequence is TGTGCCAGTAGTACGGGGACAGGGCGAGAGACCCAGTACTTC. V and J are TRBV19 and TRBJ2-5, with TRBD1 matching 9 bases. Germline CDR1 is LNHDA and CDR2 is SQIVND (reference sequence). The CDR3 spans 14 residues. With V trimmed by 4 bases and J by 4 bases, 4 bases remained unmatched.

This clone has a handful of counts. The genes are TRBV5-1 and TRBJ2-5, with 7 bases identical to TRBD2. Losses at the gene ends were 0 bases for V and 1 base for J; bases not matched to a gene: 9. The germline V gene encodes CDR1 SGHRS and CDR2 YFSETQ. The CDR3 totals 17 residues. The CDR3 nucleotides read TGCGCCAGCAGCTTGGGACGTAGGCGGGAGCTCCAAGAGACCCAGTACTTC. This gives the protein CASSLGRRRELQETQYF.

This clone was observed a few times. The chain carries TRBV6-5 and TRBJ2-7, with D maybe TRBD2 (6 bases). V was shortened by 4 bases and J by 3 bases, with 13 bases between the two germline ends. Germline CDR1 and CDR2: MNHEY and SVGAGI. The CDR3 runs to 14 residues. The CDR3 nucleotides are TGTGCCAGCAGTTTCGGGACTCCTAGCTACGAGCAGTACTTC. Translation gives CASSFGTPSYEQYF.

CDR3 nucleotides: TGTGCCAGCAAACCGACTAGCTGGGAGTACAATGAGCAGTTCTTC. Translation gives CASKPTSWEYNEQFF. The chain joins TRBV2 to TRBJ2-1; 7 bases agree with TRBD2. Germline values: CDR1 SNHLY, CDR2 FYNNEI. J gave up 4 bases and V 7 bases, and 10 bases lay outside the gene matches. This CDR3 has 15 amino acids. The whole variable domain, remainder taken from reference TRBV2 and TRBJ2-1, is EPEVTQTPSHQVTQMGQEVILRCVPISNHLYFYWYRQILGQKVEFLVSFYNNEISEKSEIFDDQFSVERPDGSNFTLKIRSTKLEDSAMYFCASKPTSWEYNEQFFGPGTRLTVL.

CDR3 loop: CSVVVFYTDTQYF. Here the CDR3 DNA reads TGCAGCGTTGTTGTATTCTACACAGATACGCAGTATTTT. The J gene is TRBJ2-3, the V gene TRBV29-1; D unresolved. This CDR3 spans 13 amino acids. V shed 4 bases and J shed 2 bases, with 10 bases lying between them. CDR1 and CDR2 (germline): SQVTM, ANQGSEA.

This clone has just a few counts. V and J are TRBV7-8 and TRBJ2-7; TRBD1 matches 8 bases. The V segment lost 2 bases and the J segment 10 bases; nucleotides outside the gene matches: 16. Germline CDR1 reads SGHVS; CDR2 reads FQNEAQ. The CDR3 spans 16 residues. CDR3 region: CASSLTSDRDLGIQYF. The CDR3 DNA reads TGTGCCAGCAGCTTAACGTCGGACAGGGACTTAGGGATTCAGTACTTC.

In this sample, this clone turned up many times. This chain links TRBV19 with TRBJ2-7, with 12 bases matching TRBD2. Per germline, CDR1 LNHDA and CDR2 SQIVND (reference sequence). The CDR3 contains 16 residues. The junction had 9 bases not matched to a gene; V was cut back by 6 bases and J by 3 bases. The CDR3 loop reads CASRPPGLAGIYEQYF. In nucleotides, the CDR3 is TGTGCCAGTAGGCCCCCCGGACTAGCGGGGATCTACGAGCAGTACTTC. Based on the CDR3 plus reference TRBV19 and TRBJ2-7, the full variable domain is DGGITQSPKYLFRKEGQNVTLSCEQNLNHDAMYWYRQDPGQGLRLIYYSQIVNDFQKGDIAEGYSVSREKKESFPLTVTSAQKNPTAFYLCASRPPGLAGIYEQYFGPGTRLTVT.

The chain has TRBV5-1 and TRBJ1-2; TRBD1 might be the D (6 bases). This CDR3 is 14 amino acids long. V was pared by 4 bases and J by 6 bases, with 16 bases between. Germline V gene data show CDR1 as SGHRS and CDR2 as YFSETQ. This chain's CDR3 is CASSPTGKADGYTF. CDR3 DNA: TGCGCCAGCAGCCCGACAGGAAAGGCGGATGGCTACACCTTC.

The V call is TRBV5-6, the J call TRBJ2-7; a possible D gene is TRBD2 (6 bases). V was shortened by 2 bases and J by 2 bases, with 14 bases between the two germline ends. The CDR3 has 15 amino acids. Per the germline V gene, CDR1 is SGHDT and CDR2 is YYEEEE. The CDR3 spells CASSFGRGRPYEQYF. CDR3 sequence (DNA): TGTGCCAGCAGCTTCGGCCGGGGGAGACCCTACGAGCAGTACTTC.

The chain couples TRBV5-6 to TRBJ2-5; 11 bases fit TRBD1. The J call may be incorrect, as the DNA end agrees better with TRBJ2-7. From germline, CDR1 is SGHDT and CDR2 YYEEEE. The CDR3 has 15 amino acids. This chain's CDR3 is CASSIGQGAINEQYF. The CDR3 nucleotides read TGTGCCAGCAGCATAGGACAGGGGGCTATCAACGAGCAGTACTTC.

The CDR3 bases are TGTGCCAGTAGTGAACCGGGACAGCCCTTTCAGGGCTACGAGCAGTACTTC. Protein sequence: CASSEPGQPFQGYEQYF. J is TRBJ2-7 and V is TRBV19; 7 bases are a match to TRBD1. The V gene end was trimmed by 5 bases and the J gene end by 3 bases; junction bases not matched to a gene: 16. CDR1 is LNHDA and CDR2 is SQIVND in the germline V gene (reference sequence). The CDR3 totals 17 residues.

This clone has more than one count but fewer than ten. CDR3 region: CASSLVTGAPFF. In nucleotides, the CDR3 is TGTGCCAGCAGCTTAGTAACAGGGGCCCCGTTCTTC. The rearrangement joins TRBV7-6 to TRBJ2-1, with 7 nucleotides matching TRBD1. V shed 1 base and J 15 bases; nucleotides not matched to a gene: 6. CDR3 size: 12 residues. Germline V gene data show CDR1 as SGHVS and CDR2 as FNYEAQ.

The chain combines TRBV6-1 with TRBJ2-2; TRBD1 might be the D (6 bases). Trimming cost V 2 bases and J 6 bases, with 13 bases left between them. The CDR3 totals 15 residues. Germline CDR1 MNHNS, CDR2 SASEGT. The CDR3 is CASSEMQGISGELFF. The CDR3 DNA sequence: TGTGCCAGCAGTGAAATGCAGGGGATTTCCGGGGAGCTGTTTTTT.

V and J are TRBV28 and TRBJ1-1; TRBD1 agrees at 10 bases. J gave up 6 bases and V 5 bases, and 12 bases lay outside the gene matches. There are 16 residues in the CDR3. Germline CDR1 reads MDHEN; CDR2 reads SYDVKM. CDR3 sequence (DNA): TGTGCCAGCAGTACGACAGGGGGCGCAGCGTACGCTGAAGCTTTCTTT. This gives the protein CASSTTGGAAYAEAFF.

This clone was picked up a small number of times. The chain links TRBV4-2 to TRBJ1-2; D may be TRBD1 (5 bases). V was pared by 4 bases and J by 1 base, with 13 bases between. Germline CDR1 LGHNA, CDR2 YNFKEQ. The CDR3 runs to 15 residues. The CDR3 nucleotides read TGTGCCAGCAGCCCCTTACCGACAGATAACTATGGCTACACCTTC. It yields the protein CASSPLPTDNYGYTF.

The table lists this clone with a few counts. The chain joins TRBV5-1 to TRBJ1-5; TRBD1 is a possible D gene (5 bases). The V end was cut by 4 bases, the J end by 5 bases, with 13 bases between. The germline V gene has CDR1 SGHRS and CDR2 YFSETQ. The CDR3 spans 14 residues. The CDR3 DNA sequence: TGCGCCAGCAGCCCCGGGGGAGGGTATCAGCCCCAGCATTTT. Translation gives CASSPGGGYQPQHF.